This is a list of T cell receptor beta chains from one sample in a study of T-cell reconstitution after alpha-beta-depleted transplantation in children. TCRdb itself ran the PCR reads through MiXCR, one entry per CDR3 protein. The table has roughly 100,000 distinct CDR3 sequences, 4.5% to 7.5% seen once; the top ten hold 5.5% to 6.5%. The sequencing here drew on PBMCs, mostly from graft donor cells, taken 60 days after TCRalphabeta/CD19-depleted stem cell transplant. The source of these receptors is a female patient between 2 and 15 years old who had a stem cell transplant for Fanconi anemia, so the T cells may come from the graft donor. The CDR3 runs from the conserved cysteine through the conserved F or W. Each record gives: D gene, clone size, V gene, J gene, CDR3 protein, CDR3 DNA. A D gene is named only where the DNA matches it firmly. Size is omitted from some rows. Given values are once, few, many or a class for expanded clones.

d_call: TRBD1
clone_size: many
v_call: TRBV5-1
j_call: TRBJ2-2
cdr3_aa: CASSLGTGNTGELFF
cdr3_nt: TGCGCCAGCAGCTTGGGGACAGGGAACACCGGGGAGCTGTTTTTT

d_call: TRBD2
clone_size: few
v_call: TRBV30
j_call: TRBJ2-7
cdr3_aa: CAWRLAGAVYEQYF
cdr3_nt: TGTGCCTGGCGATTAGCGGGAGCTGTCTACGAGCAGTACTTC

d_call: TRBD1
clone_size: .
v_call: TRBV7-9
j_call: TRBJ1-4
cdr3_aa: CASRRTGANEKLFF
cdr3_nt: TGTGCCAGCAGGCGGACAGGGGCTAATGAAAAACTGTTTTTT

d_call: TRBD2
clone_size: many
v_call: TRBV3-1
j_call: TRBJ2-1
cdr3_aa: CASSQLAGVNLLTYNEQFF
cdr3_nt: TGTGCCAGCAGCCAACTAGCGGGGGTAAACCTTCTAACCTACAATGAGCAGTTCTTC

d_call: TRBD2
clone_size: many
v_call: TRBV5-1
j_call: TRBJ2-1
cdr3_aa: CASRQVAGAFINEQFF
cdr3_nt: TGCGCCAGCAGACAGGTAGCGGGGGCATTTATCAATGAGCAGTTCTTC

d_call: .
clone_size: .
v_call: TRBV20-1
j_call: TRBJ1-2
cdr3_aa: CSASHQQVNYGYTF
cdr3_nt: TGCAGTGCTAGTCATCAGCAGGTCAACTATGGCTACACCTTC

d_call: .
clone_size: .
v_call: TRBV10-3
j_call: TRBJ2-3
cdr3_aa: CAISDLGDNTQYF
cdr3_nt: TGTGCCATCAGTGACCTCGGAGACAATACGCAGTATTTT

d_call: .
clone_size: many
v_call: TRBV29-1
j_call: TRBJ2-3
cdr3_aa: CSETTGPTDTQYF
cdr3_nt: TGCAGCGAAACGACAGGCCCTACAGATACGCAGTATTTT

d_call: TRBD1
clone_size: .
v_call: TRBV6-5
j_call: TRBJ1-1
cdr3_aa: CASSYLTGIYTEAFF
cdr3_nt: TGTGCCAGCAGTTACCTGACAGGGATCTACACTGAAGCTTTCTTT

d_call: .
clone_size: .
v_call: TRBV20-1
j_call: TRBJ2-7
cdr3_aa: CIASKDSHEQYF
cdr3_nt: TGCATTGCTAGTAAAGACAGTCACGAGCAGTACTTC

d_call: .
clone_size: few
v_call: TRBV7-8
j_call: TRBJ1-2
cdr3_aa: CASSLVGQASGYTF
cdr3_nt: TGTGCCAGCAGCTTAGTAGGGCAGGCTTCTGGCTACACCTTC

d_call: TRBD1
clone_size: .
v_call: TRBV5-1
j_call: TRBJ2-1
cdr3_aa: CASSLRGQRSYNEQFF
cdr3_nt: TGCGCCAGCAGCTTAAGGGGACAGCGTTCCTACAATGAGCAGTTCTTC

d_call: .
clone_size: many
v_call: TRBV5-1
j_call: TRBJ2-3
cdr3_aa: CASQNRAGTDTQYF
cdr3_nt: TGCGCCAGCCAGAACAGGGCGGGCACAGATACGCAGTATTTT

d_call: TRBD1
clone_size: many
v_call: TRBV10-2
j_call: TRBJ1-4
cdr3_aa: CASSVGDSNEKLFF
cdr3_nt: TGCGCCAGCAGTGTGGGGGACAGTAATGAAAAACTGTTTTTT

d_call: TRBD2
clone_size: many
v_call: TRBV12-3/TRBV12-4
j_call: TRBJ2-1
cdr3_aa: CASSFGGYNEQFF
cdr3_nt: TGTGCCAGCAGTTTCGGGGGGTACAATGAGCAGTTCTTC

d_call: .
clone_size: many
v_call: TRBV6-2/TRBV6-3
j_call: TRBJ1-5
cdr3_aa: CASRSSNRVHQPQHF
cdr3_nt: TGTGCCAGCAGGTCCTCAAACAGGGTGCATCAGCCCCAGCATTTT

d_call: .
clone_size: many
v_call: TRBV30
j_call: TRBJ2-7
cdr3_aa: CAWSSDSSYEQYF
cdr3_nt: TGTGCCTGGAGTTCCGACTCTTCCTACGAGCAGTACTTC

d_call: TRBD2
clone_size: many
v_call: TRBV2
j_call: TRBJ2-5
cdr3_aa: CASSLQGGQETQYF
cdr3_nt: TGTGCCAGCAGTCTCCAGGGAGGGCAAGAGACCCAGTACTTC

d_call: .
clone_size: many
v_call: TRBV12-3/TRBV12-4
j_call: TRBJ2-3
cdr3_aa: CASSLRREPSTDTQYF
cdr3_nt: TGTGCCAGCAGTTTACGGCGGGAACCGAGCACAGATACGCAGTATTTT

d_call: TRBD2
clone_size: many
v_call: TRBV6-4
j_call: TRBJ2-5
cdr3_aa: CASSDSIASGTQETQYF
cdr3_nt: TGTGCCAGCAGTGACTCGATAGCTAGCGGGACACAAGAGACCCAGTACTTC

d_call: .
clone_size: few
v_call: TRBV12-3/TRBV12-4
j_call: TRBJ1-1
cdr3_aa: CASSLRDGSGSAFF
cdr3_nt: TGTGCCAGCAGTTTAAGGGACGGGAGCGGGTCAGCTTTCTTT

d_call: .
clone_size: .
v_call: TRBV7-2
j_call: TRBJ1-6
cdr3_aa: CASSLAGITNSPLHF
cdr3_nt: TGTGCCAGCAGCTTAGCGGGAATAACTAATTCACCCCTCCACTTT

d_call: TRBD2
clone_size: .
v_call: TRBV6-2/TRBV6-3
j_call: TRBJ2-1
cdr3_aa: CASTPLGLALYNEQFF
cdr3_nt: TGTGCCAGCACTCCCCTGGGACTAGCGTTATACAATGAGCAGTTCTTC

d_call: TRBD2
clone_size: many
v_call: TRBV20-1
j_call: TRBJ2-3
cdr3_aa: CSARDRRLAGTDTQYF
cdr3_nt: TGCAGTGCTAGAGATCGTCGGCTAGCGGGCACAGATACGCAGTATTTT

d_call: TRBD1
clone_size: many
v_call: TRBV5-1
j_call: TRBJ1-6
cdr3_aa: CASSFTGTGGSPLHF
cdr3_nt: TGCGCCAGCAGCTTTACCGGGACAGGGGGTTCACCCCTCCACTTT

d_call: TRBD1
clone_size: many
v_call: TRBV7-8
j_call: TRBJ1-1
cdr3_aa: CASSRTGRKTEAFF
cdr3_nt: TGTGCCAGCAGCAGGACAGGGAGGAAGACTGAAGCTTTCTTT

d_call: .
clone_size: many
v_call: TRBV6-1
j_call: TRBJ2-2
cdr3_aa: CASTRGGSHQNTGELFF
cdr3_nt: TGTGCCAGCACAAGGGGGGGGTCCCACCAAAACACCGGGGAGCTGTTTTTT

d_call: .
clone_size: many
v_call: TRBV6-1
j_call: TRBJ1-1
cdr3_aa: CASNRANTEAFF
cdr3_nt: TGTGCCAGCAACAGAGCGAACACTGAAGCTTTCTTT

d_call: TRBD1
clone_size: .
v_call: TRBV5-1
j_call: TRBJ2-7
cdr3_aa: CASSLVTGLRDEQYF
cdr3_nt: TGCGCCAGCAGCTTGGTGACAGGGTTGAGAGACGAGCAGTACTTC